The 17 T cell receptor beta chains presented below share a single source sample, sequenced in a study of OX40 agonist ivuxolimab in advanced cancers. Assay used: immunoSEQ multiplex PCR; TCRdb lists only in-frame clones, some missing. The sample lists roughly 50,000 clones, roughly 90% occurring once. This specimen consisted of CD4+ or CD8+ T cells sorted from blood, obtained in a trial of the OX40 agonist ivuxolimab. All receptors come from an adult with an advanced solid tumor such as melanoma, head and neck, liver or kidney cancer.

The genes are TRBV4-3 and TRBJ1-6, with 8 bases aligning to TRBD1. There are 16 residues in the CDR3. Germline V CDR1 and CDR2: LGHNA, YSLEER. The V and J ends lost 4 bases and 3 bases, in that order; junction bases with no gene match: 5. CDR3 protein: CASSRTTGDYNSPLHF. Here the CDR3 DNA reads TGCGCCAGCAGCCGGACGACAGGGGACTATAATTCACCCCTCCACTTT.

V is TRBV11-2 and J is TRBJ2-6; TRBD2 matches 13 bases. Germline V gives CDR1 SGHAT, CDR2 FQNNGV. The CDR3 covers 19 residues. V lost 5 bases and J lost 3; bases outside the gene matches: 10. CDR3: CASSPGLAGYYVGANVLTF. The CDR3, as DNA: TGTGCCAGCAGCCCGGGACTAGCGGGGTACTATGTTGGGGCCAACGTCCTGACTTTC.

The V gene is TRBV10-2, the J gene TRBJ2-7, with D maybe TRBD2 (5 bases). This CDR3 comprises 13 residues. CDR1 and CDR2 from the germline V gene are WSHSY and SAAADI. Trimming took off 2 bases at V and 2 bases at J, with 7 bases between the two ends. DNA of the CDR3: TGCGCCAGCAGTGAGGAGGGCCCCTACGAGCAGTACTTC. It yields the protein CASSEEGPYEQYF.

The V call is TRBV4-3, the J call TRBJ1-2; D is unclear. Germline V lookup: CDR1 LGHNA, CDR2 YSLEER. This CDR3 has 16 residues. V was trimmed by 0 bases and J by 4 bases, leaving 15 bases between them. CDR3 bases: TGCGCCAGCAGCCAAGATACGGGTCCTGAGGGCTATGGCTACACCTTC. Residues: CASSQDTGPEGYGYTF.

This sequence joins TRBV10-3 and TRBJ1-4; 8 positions match TRBD1. Trimming at V came to 0 bases and at J to 8 bases, leaving 8 bases not matched to a gene. Per the germline V gene, CDR1 is ENHRY and CDR2 is SYGVKD. The CDR3 extends over 16 amino acids. In DNA form, the CDR3 reads TGTGCCATCAGTGAGTCGAGGGACAGGAGGGAGGAAAAACTGTTTTTT. Translation: CAISESRDRREEKLFF.

The sample holds one count of this clone. The chain carries TRBV28 and TRBJ2-7; 12 positions match TRBD2. Per germline, CDR1 MDHEN and CDR2 SYDVKM. The V and J ends lost 5 bases and 6 bases, in that order; junction bases with no gene match: 5. There are 14 residues in the CDR3. CDR3 amino acids: CASSPGTSGFEQYF. The CDR3 nucleotides read TGTGCCAGCAGTCCCGGGACTAGCGGGTTCGAGCAGTACTTC.

This clone appeared a few times. The V call is TRBV19, the J call TRBJ1-2, with TRBD1 matching over 10 bases. V shed 5 bases and J 4 bases; nucleotides not matched to a gene: 4. The CDR3 covers 14 residues. Germline V CDR1 and CDR2: LNHDA, SQIVND (reference sequence). The CDR3 protein is CASSRDRGSYGYTF. The DNA of the CDR3 is TGTGCCAGTAGTCGGGACAGGGGTAGCTATGGCTACACCTTC.

The rearrangement uses TRBV4-3 and TRBJ1-6; D may be TRBD1 (5 bases). The CDR3 is 16 amino acids. Germline loops: CDR1 LGHNA, CDR2 YSLEER. Deletions cut 3 bases from V and 10 bases from J, with 19 bases between. CDR3 DNA sequence: TGCGCCAGCAGCCACCGAGGCCGGGGCGTAGGGTCACCCCTCCACTTT. This encodes CASSHRGRGVGSPLHF.

By sample share, this clone is medium-sized. The sample contains more than one DNA sequence encoding this CDR3. The chain employs TRBV6-1 and TRBJ2-5; 12 positions agree with TRBD2. CDR3 length: 15 amino acids. From germline, CDR1 is MNHNS and CDR2 SASEGT. With 2 bases clipped from V and 2 bases from J, the junction kept 0 bases outside the gene matches. In DNA form, the CDR3 reads TGTGCCAGCAGTGAACTAGCGGGGGGGCAAGAGACCCAGTACTTC. Protein: CASSELAGGQETQYF.

The chain couples TRBV30 to TRBJ2-1; TRBD2 matches 9 bases. The V segment lost 8 bases and the J segment 6 bases; nucleotides outside the gene matches: 14. In germline, CDR1 is GTSNPN, CDR2 SVGIG (reference sequence). The CDR3 is 15 amino acids. The CDR3 region has the DNA TGTGCCCGAGGCGGGCCTAGCGGGAACCCCAATGAGCAGTTCTTC. Residues: CARGGPSGNPNEQFF.

The rearrangement uses TRBV6-5 and TRBJ2-3, with 7 bases that match TRBD1. Germline assignment: CDR1 MNHEY and CDR2 SVGAGI. V lost 2 bases and J lost 1; bases outside the gene matches: 0. The CDR3 has 14 residues. The CDR3 here is CASSYGTGTDTQYF. The CDR3 coding sequence is TGTGCCAGCAGTTACGGGACAGGCACAGATACGCAGTATTTT.

Details on this clone: A read error may explain this, as a much larger clone is one base away. The sample has other DNA sequences that encode this CDR3 too. V is TRBV7-9 and J is TRBJ1-4; D call uncertain. This CDR3 contains 14 residues. Germline assignment: CDR1 SEHNR and CDR2 FQNEAQ (reference sequence). The V and J ends lost 1 base and 8 bases respectively, with 11 bases between them. DNA of the CDR3: TGTGCCAGCAGCTTAGTGGGCGGTGGGGAAAAACTGTTTTTT. It codes for CASSLVGGGEKLFF.

The rearrangement joins TRBV5-6 to TRBJ2-7; no firm D call. Looked up from germline, CDR1 is SGHDT and CDR2 is YYEEEE. V dropped 0 bases and J dropped 2 bases, with 6 bases sitting between them. The CDR3 totals 13 residues. The CDR3 bases are TGTGCCAGCAGCTTGGGGAGCACCTACGAGCAGTACTTC. Protein sequence: CASSLGSTYEQYF.

The DNA for the CDR3 is TGTGCCAGCAGTTTCCAATATGGGGAGAGAAAGGAGGGCTACACCTTC. The encoded protein is CASSFQYGERKEGYTF. The chain uses TRBV28 and TRBJ1-2; D remains unclear. V was cut by 3 bases and J by 8 bases, with 22 bases left in between. Germline CDR1 is MDHEN and CDR2 is SYDVKM. The CDR3 contains 16 residues.

This chain connects TRBV30 to TRBJ2-7; either TRBD1 or TRBD2 may fit D (6 bases each). This CDR3 is 13 amino acids long. Trimming removed 0 bases at V and 4 bases at J, with 10 bases between. Germline assignment: CDR1 GTSNPN and CDR2 SVGIG (reference sequence). The CDR3: CAWSVVGGYEQYF. CDR3 DNA: TGTGCCTGGAGTGTTGTAGGGGGGTACGAGCAGTACTTC.

CDR3 coding DNA: TGTGCCAGCAGTGATGGGACTAGCGGGGGCTACAATGAGCAGTTCTTC. This codes for CASSDGTSGGYNEQFF. The chain combines TRBV2 with TRBJ2-1, with 14 bases identical to TRBD2. CDR1 is SNHLY and CDR2 is FYNNEI in the germline V gene. With V trimmed by 3 bases and J by 3 bases, 1 base remained unmatched. The CDR3 spans 16 residues.

The chain employs TRBV6-5 and TRBJ2-7; no reliable D call. Germline V gives CDR1 MNHEY, CDR2 SVGAGI. Trimming shortened V by 7 bases and J by 5 bases, and 15 bases separated the two germline ends. The CDR3 length is 13 residues. Written as DNA, the CDR3 is TGTGCCAGCACCCTCTCCACCCTGGACGAGCAGTACTTC. Protein sequence: CASTLSTLDEQYF.